These 5 T cell receptor beta chains originate from one sample sequenced in a study of glioma-infiltrating T cells. Amplification of TCR alpha and beta CDR3 regions from RNA used iRepertoire nested multiplex PCR. A single record per CDR3 protein comes from TCRdb applying MiXCR to the multiplex PCR reads. The sample has 300,000 to 450,000 distinct CDR3 sequences, 41% seen once. Source material: glioma tissue, nonneoplastic brain tissue, or PBMCs (not recorded which). The receptors originated from a human donor with low-grade glioma or glioblastoma, undergoing nonglioma brain surgery, or in good health (not recorded which).

This clonotype has only a few counts. This chain links TRBV12-3 or TRBV12-4 with TRBJ2-1, with a tentative D call TRBD2 (6 bases). This CDR3 contains 12 residues. V shed 0 bases and J shed 15 bases, with 12 bases lying between them. Here the CDR3 reads CASSLAPSVRFF. The CDR3 DNA is TGTGCCAGCAGTTTAGCGCCTAGCGTTAGGTTCTTC.

Remarks on this clonotype: Germline and junction disagree at one end, which may indicate a read error. The chain employs TRBV20-1 and TRBJ2-2, with D perhaps given as TRBD1 or TRBD2 (5 bases each). CDR1 DFQATT and CDR2 SNEGSKA come from the germline V gene (reference sequence). The length of the CDR3 is 21 residues. The CDR3 is CSARDAGSGPTRGANIGELFF. The CDR3 region has the DNA TGCAGTGCTAGAGATGCCGGTTCGGGACCCACTAGAGGCGCGAACATCGGGGAGCTGTTTTTT.

This CDR3 reads CASSPRQGGNSGANVLTF. CDR3 coding DNA: TGTGCCAGCAGTCCCCGACAGGGGGGCAACTCTGGGGCCAACGTCCTGACTTTC. The chain carries TRBV6-5 and TRBJ2-6, with TRBD1 identical over 9 bases. J lost 0 bases, V lost 5 bases, and 8 bases had no gene match. Germline lookup yields CDR1 MNHEY and CDR2 SVGAGI. The CDR3 is 18 residues long.

The chain employs TRBV12-3 or TRBV12-4 and TRBJ2-3; a possible D gene is TRBD1 (5 bases). The CDR3 has 15 residues. V lost 5 bases to trimming and J lost 0 bases, with 12 bases between them. CDR3 DNA sequence: TGTGCCAGCAGTCCAGGGTCTTTAAGCACAGATACGCAGTATTTT. Residues: CASSPGSLSTDTQYF.

This clonotype was counted a few times. The V and J genes are TRBV27 and TRBJ1-1; D unresolved. In germline, CDR1 is MNHEY, CDR2 SMNVEV (reference sequence). Trimming removed 6 bases from V and 4 bases from J, with 21 bases in between. The CDR3 is made up of 16 amino acids. CDR3 in amino acids: CASSPYPPPTVTEAFF. The CDR3 region has the DNA TGTGCCAGCAGCCCTTACCCACCCCCGACGGTCACTGAAGCTTTCTTT.